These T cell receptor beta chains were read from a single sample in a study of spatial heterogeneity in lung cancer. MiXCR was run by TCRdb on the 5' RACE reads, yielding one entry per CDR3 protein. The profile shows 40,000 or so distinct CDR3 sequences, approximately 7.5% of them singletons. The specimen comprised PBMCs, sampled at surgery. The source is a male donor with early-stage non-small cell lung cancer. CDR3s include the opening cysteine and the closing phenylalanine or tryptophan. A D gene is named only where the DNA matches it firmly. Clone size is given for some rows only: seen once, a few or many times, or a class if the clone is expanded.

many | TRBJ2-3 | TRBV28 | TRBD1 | CASSLLPRTGGRRTDTQYF | TGTGCCAGCAGTTTATTACCCAGGACAGGGGGAAGGCGTACAGATACGCAGTATTTT
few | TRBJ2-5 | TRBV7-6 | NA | CASSLARPETQYF | TGTGCCAGCAGCTTGGCTAGGCCGGAGACCCAGTACTTC
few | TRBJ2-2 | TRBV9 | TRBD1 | CASSSTDRGNTGELFF | TGTGCCAGCAGCTCCACAGACAGGGGGAACACCGGGGAGCTGTTTTTT
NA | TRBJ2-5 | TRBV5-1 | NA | CASGGEETQYF | TGCGCCAGCGGGGGCGAGGAGACCCAGTACTTC
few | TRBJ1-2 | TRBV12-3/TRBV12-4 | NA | CASSTGRPANYGYTF | TGTGCCAGCAGCACTGGACGGCCCGCTAACTATGGCTACACCTTC
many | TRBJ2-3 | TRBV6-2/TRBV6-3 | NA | CASRPTGSGSDTQYF | TGTGCCAGCAGACCCACAGGGTCGGGGTCAGATACGCAGTATTTT
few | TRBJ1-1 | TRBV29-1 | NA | CSALDDRKTFF | TGCAGCGCTCTCGATGACAGGAAGACTTTCTTT
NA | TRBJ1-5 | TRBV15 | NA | CATSKKTALWPQHF | TGTGCCACCAGCAAAAAGACAGCCCTTTGGCCCCAGCATTTT
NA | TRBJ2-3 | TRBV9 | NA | CASSVEGAASTDTQYF | TGTGCCAGCAGCGTGGAGGGGGCCGCCAGCACAGATACGCAGTATTTT
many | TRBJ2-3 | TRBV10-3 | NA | CAISEPLTSSTDTQYF | TGTGCCATCAGTGAGCCTCTTACTTCCTCCACAGATACGCAGTATTTT
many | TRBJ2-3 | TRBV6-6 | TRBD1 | CASSHPVDRGWEDTQYF | TGTGCCAGCAGTCACCCGGTGGACAGGGGATGGGAAGATACGCAGTATTTT
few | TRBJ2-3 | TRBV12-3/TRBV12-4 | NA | CASRPGGTDTQYF | TGTGCCAGCCGTCCTGGGGGCACAGATACGCAGTATTTT
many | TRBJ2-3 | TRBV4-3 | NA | CASSQGTWDTQYF | TGCGCCAGCAGCCAAGGGACCTGGGATACGCAGTATTTT
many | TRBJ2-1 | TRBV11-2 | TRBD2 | CASSSYRLRAGGRNEQFF | TGTGCCAGCAGCTCGTATCGGCTAAGAGCGGGGGGTCGCAATGAGCAGTTCTTC
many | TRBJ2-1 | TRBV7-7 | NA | CASSLAELDEQFF | TGTGCTAGCAGCTTAGCGGAACTTGATGAGCAGTTCTTC
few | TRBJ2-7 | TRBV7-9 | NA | CASRPDGYEQYF | TGTGCCAGCAGGCCGGACGGATACGAGCAGTACTTC
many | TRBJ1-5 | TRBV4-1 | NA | CASSQVGGRTRGNQPQHF | TGCGCCAGCAGCCAAGTTGGGGGGCGGACTAGGGGCAATCAGCCCCAGCATTTT
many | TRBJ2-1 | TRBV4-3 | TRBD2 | CASSQDTGLAASYNEQFF | TGCGCCAGCAGCCAAGATACCGGACTAGCGGCCTCCTACAATGAGCAGTTCTTC
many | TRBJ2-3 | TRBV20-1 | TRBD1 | CSARDVPDRVGDTQYF | TGCAGTGCTAGAGACGTACCGGACAGGGTCGGCGATACGCAGTATTTT
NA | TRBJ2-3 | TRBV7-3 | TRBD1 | CASSPRGRTTDTQYF | TGTGCCAGCAGCCCAAGGGGGCGAACTACAGATACGCAGTATTTT
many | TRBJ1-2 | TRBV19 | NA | CATLQGLNGYTF | TGTGCCACCTTACAGGGCCTGAATGGCTACACCTTC
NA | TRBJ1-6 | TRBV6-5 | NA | CASSPVSYNSPLHF | TGTGCCAGCAGTCCTGTCTCCTATAATTCACCCCTCCACTTT
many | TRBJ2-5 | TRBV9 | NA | CASSVGLGTPGETQYF | TGTGCCAGCAGCGTAGGGCTTGGGACACCCGGCGAGACCCAGTACTTC
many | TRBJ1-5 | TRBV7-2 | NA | CASSQDGYNQPQHF | TGTGCCAGCAGCCAAGACGGATACAATCAGCCCCAGCATTTT
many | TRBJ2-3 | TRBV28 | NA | CASSVGGRLTDTQYF | TGTGCCAGCAGTGTAGGGGGGCGGCTCACAGATACGCAGTATTTT
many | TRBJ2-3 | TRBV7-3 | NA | CASSSLAGLSTDTQYF | TGTGCCAGCAGCTCGCTCGCAGGGCTTAGCACAGATACGCAGTATTTT
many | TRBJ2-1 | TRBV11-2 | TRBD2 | CASTGGGSSYNEQFF | TGTGCCAGCACCGGGGGGGGCAGCTCCTACAATGAGCAGTTCTTC
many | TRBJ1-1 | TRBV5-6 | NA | CASSSPTAYTEAFF | TGTGCCAGCAGCTCACCGACAGCTTACACTGAAGCTTTCTTT
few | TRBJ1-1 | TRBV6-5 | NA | CASRATANTEAFF | TGTGCCAGCAGGGCGACGGCTAACACTGAAGCTTTCTTT
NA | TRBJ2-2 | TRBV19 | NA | CASSLWTANTGELFF | TGTGCCAGTAGTTTATGGACAGCGAACACCGGGGAGCTGTTTTTT
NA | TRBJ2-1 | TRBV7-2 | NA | CASSLVRGNEQFF | TGTGCCAGCAGCTTAGTTCGGGGTAATGAGCAGTTCTTC
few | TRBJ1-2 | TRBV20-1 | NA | CSADTGYDGYTF | TGCAGTGCTGACACAGGGTACGATGGCTACACCTTC